The clone carrying this T cell receptor beta chain was detected a few times. What it binds is unknown. This sample is drawn from a study of Tregs in tolerant kidney transplant recipients. Study-wide context: Recipients received nonmyeloablative bone marrow transplants from related graft donors, with transient mixed chimerism. Whole-study findings and limits: For some patients, primers changed over time, blocking nucleotide-level comparison.

There are 13 residues in the CDR3. V lost 5 bases, J lost 2 bases, and 10 bases lay in between. Looked up from germline, CDR1 is SGHAT and CDR2 is FQNNGV. The protocol was immunoSEQ multiplex PCR, while the TCRdb copy is restricted to in-frame clones and leaves out a portion. Counted here are several thousand clones, about 32% occurring once; the ten biggest clones make up about 5.8%. Recipient PBMCs carried a CFSE label and met irradiated graft donor PBMCs for approximately 6 days before FACS sorting. This TCR derives from a human patient who received a combined kidney and bone marrow transplant. The chain carries TRBV11-2 and TRBJ2-7; D is perhaps TRBD1 (6 bases). Source: CD8+ T cells from blood cultured with allogeneic cells, taken before the transplant. The CDR3 region has the DNA TGTGCCAGCAGCCCGGGACAAACCTACGAGCAGTACTTC. Translation gives CASSPGQTYEQYF.